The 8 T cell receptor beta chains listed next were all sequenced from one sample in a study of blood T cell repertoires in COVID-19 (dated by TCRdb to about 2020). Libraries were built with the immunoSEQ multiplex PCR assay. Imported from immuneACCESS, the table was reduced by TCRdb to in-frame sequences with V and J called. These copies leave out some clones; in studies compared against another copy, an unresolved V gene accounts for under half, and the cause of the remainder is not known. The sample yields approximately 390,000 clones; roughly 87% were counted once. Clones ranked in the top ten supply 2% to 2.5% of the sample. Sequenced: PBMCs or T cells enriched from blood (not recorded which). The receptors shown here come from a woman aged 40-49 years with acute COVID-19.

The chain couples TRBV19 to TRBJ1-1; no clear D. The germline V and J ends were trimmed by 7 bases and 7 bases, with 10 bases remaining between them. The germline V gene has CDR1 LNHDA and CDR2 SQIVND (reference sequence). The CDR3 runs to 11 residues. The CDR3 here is CASTNSGEAFF. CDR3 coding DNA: TGTGCCAGTACGAACTCGGGTGAAGCTTTCTTT.

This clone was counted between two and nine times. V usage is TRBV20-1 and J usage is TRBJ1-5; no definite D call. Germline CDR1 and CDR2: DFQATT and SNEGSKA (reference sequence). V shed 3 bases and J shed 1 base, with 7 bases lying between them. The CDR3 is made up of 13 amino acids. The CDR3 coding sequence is TGCAGTGCTAGTGGTGAGAGCAATCAGCCCCAGCATTTT. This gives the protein CSASGESNQPQHF.

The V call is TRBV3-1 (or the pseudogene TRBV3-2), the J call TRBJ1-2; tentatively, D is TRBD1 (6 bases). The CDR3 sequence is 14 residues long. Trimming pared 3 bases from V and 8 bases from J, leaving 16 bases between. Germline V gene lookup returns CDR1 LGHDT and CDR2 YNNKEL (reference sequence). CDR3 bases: TGTGCCAGCAGCCAGTCGGACAGACGTTGGGGCTACACCTTC. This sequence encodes CASSQSDRRWGYTF.

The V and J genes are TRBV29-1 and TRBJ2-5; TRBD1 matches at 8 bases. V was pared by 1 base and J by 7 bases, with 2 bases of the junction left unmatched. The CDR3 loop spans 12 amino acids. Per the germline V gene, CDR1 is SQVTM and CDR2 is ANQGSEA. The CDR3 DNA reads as TGCAGCGTTGAAGGACAGGGGTCGACCCAGTACTTC. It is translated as CSVEGQGSTQYF.

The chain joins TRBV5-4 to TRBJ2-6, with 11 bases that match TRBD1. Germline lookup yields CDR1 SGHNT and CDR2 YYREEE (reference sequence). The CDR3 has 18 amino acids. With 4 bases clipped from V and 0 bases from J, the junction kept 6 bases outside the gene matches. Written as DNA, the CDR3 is TGTGCCAGCAGCGCCGGACAGGGGGCCTTCTCTGGGGCCAACGTCCTGACTTTC. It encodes CASSAGQGAFSGANVLTF.

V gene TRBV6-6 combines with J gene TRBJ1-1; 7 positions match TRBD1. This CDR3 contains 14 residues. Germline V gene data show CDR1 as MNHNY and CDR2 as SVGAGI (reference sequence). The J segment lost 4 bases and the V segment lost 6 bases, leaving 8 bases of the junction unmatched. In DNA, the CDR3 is TGTGCCAGCAGGCTAGGGGGCGCAGGCACTGAAGCTTTCTTT. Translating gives CASRLGGAGTEAFF.

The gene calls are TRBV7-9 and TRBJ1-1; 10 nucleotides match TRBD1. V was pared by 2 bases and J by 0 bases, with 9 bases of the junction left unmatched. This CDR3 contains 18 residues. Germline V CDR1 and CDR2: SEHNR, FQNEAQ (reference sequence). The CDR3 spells CASSLKPGQGEMNTEAFF. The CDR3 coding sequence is TGTGCCAGCAGCTTAAAACCCGGACAGGGGGAAATGAACACTGAAGCTTTCTTT.

CDR3 nucleotides: TGCGCCAGCAGCCTCGTCCGACAGGGGGGTGAAGCTTTCTTT. It yields the protein CASSLVRQGGEAFF. The chain carries TRBV5-1 and TRBJ1-1; 9 bases agree with TRBD1. CDR1 and CDR2 (germline): SGHRS, YFSETQ. The CDR3 runs to 14 residues. J gave up 7 bases and V 4 bases, and 8 bases lay outside the gene matches.